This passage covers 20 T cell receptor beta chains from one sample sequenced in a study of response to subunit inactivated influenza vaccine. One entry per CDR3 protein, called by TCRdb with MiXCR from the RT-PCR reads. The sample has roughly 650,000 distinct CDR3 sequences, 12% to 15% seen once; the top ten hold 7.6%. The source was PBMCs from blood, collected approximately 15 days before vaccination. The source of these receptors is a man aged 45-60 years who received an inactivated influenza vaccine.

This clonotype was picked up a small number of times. The CDR3 is CASSRDLGKDEQYF. CDR3 DNA sequence: TGCGCCAGCAGCCGAGATCTAGGAAAGGACGAGCAGTACTTC. This chain uses TRBV4-3 with TRBJ2-7; D not resolved. Germline V gives CDR1 LGHNA, CDR2 YSLEER. This CDR3 contains 14 residues. V was shortened by 4 bases and J by 5 bases, with 15 bases between the two germline ends.

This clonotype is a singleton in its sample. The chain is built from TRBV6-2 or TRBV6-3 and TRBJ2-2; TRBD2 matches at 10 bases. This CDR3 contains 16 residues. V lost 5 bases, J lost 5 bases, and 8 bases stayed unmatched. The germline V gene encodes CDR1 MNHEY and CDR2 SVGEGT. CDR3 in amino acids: CASSKATSGETGELFF. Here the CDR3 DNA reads TGTGCCAGCAGTAAAGCCACTAGCGGGGAAACCGGGGAGCTGTTTTTT.

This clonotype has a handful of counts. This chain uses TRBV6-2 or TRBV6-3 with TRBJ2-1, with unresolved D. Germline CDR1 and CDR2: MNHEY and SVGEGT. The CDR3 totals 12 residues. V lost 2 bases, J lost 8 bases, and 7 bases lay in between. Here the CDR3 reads CASSYVPDEQFF. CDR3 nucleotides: TGTGCCAGCAGTTACGTCCCCGATGAGCAGTTCTTC.

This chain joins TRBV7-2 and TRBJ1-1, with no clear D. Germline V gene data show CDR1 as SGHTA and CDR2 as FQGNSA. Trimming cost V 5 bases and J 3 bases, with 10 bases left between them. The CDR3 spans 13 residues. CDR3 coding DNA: TGTGCCAGCAGCGCCCAACAGTACACTGAAGCTTTCTTT. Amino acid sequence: CASSAQQYTEAFF.

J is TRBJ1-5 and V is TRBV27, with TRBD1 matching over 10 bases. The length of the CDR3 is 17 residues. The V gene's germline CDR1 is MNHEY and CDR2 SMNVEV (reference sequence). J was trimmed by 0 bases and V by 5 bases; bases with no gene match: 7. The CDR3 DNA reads TGTGCCAGCAGTGGCCAAGGGACAGGGGATAGCAATCAGCCCCAGCATTTT. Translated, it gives CASSGQGTGDSNQPQHF.

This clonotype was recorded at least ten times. As DNA, the CDR3 is TGTGCCATCAGTGAGTCGAGGGGCGAACGACCCCAGCATTTT. Translated, it gives CAISESRGERPQHF. The chain recombines TRBV10-3 with TRBJ1-5; D perhaps matches TRBD1 (5 bases). This CDR3 contains 14 residues. Germline V lookup: CDR1 ENHRY, CDR2 SYGVKD. The V end was cut by 0 bases, the J end by 10 bases, with 13 bases between.

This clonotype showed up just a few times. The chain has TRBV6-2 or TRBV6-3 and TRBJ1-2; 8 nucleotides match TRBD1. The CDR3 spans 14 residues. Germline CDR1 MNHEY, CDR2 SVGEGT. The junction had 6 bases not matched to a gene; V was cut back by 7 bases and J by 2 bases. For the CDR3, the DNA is TGTGCCAGCACCGAGGACAGGGTAAACTATGGCTACACCTTC. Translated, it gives CASTEDRVNYGYTF.

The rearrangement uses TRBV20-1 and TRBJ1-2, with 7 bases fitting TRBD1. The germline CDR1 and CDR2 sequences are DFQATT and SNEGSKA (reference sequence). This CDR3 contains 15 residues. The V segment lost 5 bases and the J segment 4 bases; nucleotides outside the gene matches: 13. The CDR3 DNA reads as TGCAGTGCTGGAGCTCGGACAGGCCCTAGCTATGGCTACACCTTC. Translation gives CSAGARTGPSYGYTF.

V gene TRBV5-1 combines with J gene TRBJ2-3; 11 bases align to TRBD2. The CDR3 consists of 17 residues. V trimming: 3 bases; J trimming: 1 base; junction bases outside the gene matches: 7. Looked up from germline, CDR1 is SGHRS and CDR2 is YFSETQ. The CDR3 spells CASSWGGTSGRTDTQYF. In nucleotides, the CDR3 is TGCGCCAGCAGCTGGGGCGGGACTAGCGGACGCACAGATACGCAGTATTTT.

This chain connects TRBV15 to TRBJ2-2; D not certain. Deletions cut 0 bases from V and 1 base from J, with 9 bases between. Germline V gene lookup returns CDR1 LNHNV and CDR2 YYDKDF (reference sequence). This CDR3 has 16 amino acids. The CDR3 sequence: CATSRDLWRNTGELFF. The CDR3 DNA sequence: TGTGCCACCAGCAGAGATCTTTGGAGGAACACCGGGGAGCTGTTTTTT.

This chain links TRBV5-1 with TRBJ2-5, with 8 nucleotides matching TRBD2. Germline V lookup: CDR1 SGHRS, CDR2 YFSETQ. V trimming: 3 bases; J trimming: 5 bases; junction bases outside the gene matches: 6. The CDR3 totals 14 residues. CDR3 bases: TGCGCCAGCAGCTCCGGGGGGGCGCGGGAGACCCAGTACTTC. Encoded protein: CASSSGGARETQYF.

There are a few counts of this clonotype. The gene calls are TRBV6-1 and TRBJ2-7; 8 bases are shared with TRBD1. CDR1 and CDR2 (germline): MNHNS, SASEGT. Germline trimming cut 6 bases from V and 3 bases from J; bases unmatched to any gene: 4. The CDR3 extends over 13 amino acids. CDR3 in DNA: TGTGCCAGCAGCGGACAGGGTTACTACGAGCAGTACTTC. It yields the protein CASSGQGYYEQYF.

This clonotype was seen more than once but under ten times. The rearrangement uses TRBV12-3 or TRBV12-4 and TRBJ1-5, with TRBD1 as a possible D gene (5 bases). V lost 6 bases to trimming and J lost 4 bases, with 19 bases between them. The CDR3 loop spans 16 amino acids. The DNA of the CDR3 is TGTGCCAGCAGCCTCCGGGGAGGGGAAAAAAATCAGCCCCAGCATTTT. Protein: CASSLRGGEKNQPQHF.

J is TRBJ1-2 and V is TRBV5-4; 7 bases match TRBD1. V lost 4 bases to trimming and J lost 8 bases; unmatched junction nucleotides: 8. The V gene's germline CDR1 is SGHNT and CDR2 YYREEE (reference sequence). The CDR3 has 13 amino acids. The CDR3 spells CASSPGQRDGYTF. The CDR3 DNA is TGTGCCAGCAGCCCGGGACAGAGGGACGGCTACACCTTC.

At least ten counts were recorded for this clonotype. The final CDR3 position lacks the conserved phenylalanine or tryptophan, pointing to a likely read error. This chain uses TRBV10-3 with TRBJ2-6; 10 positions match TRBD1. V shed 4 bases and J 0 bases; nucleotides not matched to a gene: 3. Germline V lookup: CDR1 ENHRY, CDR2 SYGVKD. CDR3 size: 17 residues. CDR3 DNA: TGTGCCATCAGTGGGGGACAGGGGCGCTCTGGGGCCAACGTCCTGACTTCT. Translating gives CAISGGQGRSGANVLTS.

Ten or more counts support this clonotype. CDR3 in DNA: TGTGCCAGCACGCAAACAGGAATGGGGCACTATGGCTACACCTTC. This sequence encodes CASTQTGMGHYGYTF. The gene calls are TRBV5-5 and TRBJ1-2; D possibly corresponds to TRBD1 (5 bases). The germline V gene encodes CDR1 SGHKS and CDR2 YYEKEE (reference sequence). The CDR3 sequence is 15 residues long. Trimming took 6 bases from V and 3 from J, leaving 18 bases between them.

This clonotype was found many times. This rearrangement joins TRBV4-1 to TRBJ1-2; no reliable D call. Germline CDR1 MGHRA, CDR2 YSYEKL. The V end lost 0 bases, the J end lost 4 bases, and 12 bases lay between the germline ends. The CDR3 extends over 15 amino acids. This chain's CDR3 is CASSQDPDSLYGYTF. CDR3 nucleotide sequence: TGCGCCAGCAGCCAAGACCCAGACTCTCTCTATGGCTACACCTTC.

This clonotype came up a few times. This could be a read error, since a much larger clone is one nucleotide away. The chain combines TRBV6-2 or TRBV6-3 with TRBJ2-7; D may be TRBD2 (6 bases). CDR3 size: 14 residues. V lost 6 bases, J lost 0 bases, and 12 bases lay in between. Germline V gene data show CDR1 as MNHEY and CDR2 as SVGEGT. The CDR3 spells CASRQTGSSYEQYF. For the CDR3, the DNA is TGTGCCAGCAGGCAAACCGGGAGCTCCTACGAGCAGTACTTC.

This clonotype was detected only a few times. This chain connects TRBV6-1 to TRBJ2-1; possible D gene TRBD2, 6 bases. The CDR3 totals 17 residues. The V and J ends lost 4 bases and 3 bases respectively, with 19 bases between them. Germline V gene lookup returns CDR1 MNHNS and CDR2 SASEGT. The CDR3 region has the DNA TGTGCCAGCAGTGTTTTGTCGGGAGCGGACATCTACAATGAGCAGTTCTTC. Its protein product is CASSVLSGADIYNEQFF.

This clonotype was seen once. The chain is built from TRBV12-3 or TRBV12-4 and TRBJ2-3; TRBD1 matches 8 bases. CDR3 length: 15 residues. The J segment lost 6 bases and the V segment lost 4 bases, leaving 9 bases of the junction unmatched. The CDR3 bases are TGTGCCAGCAGTTGGGGACAGGCCCAGCAGGATACGCAGTATTTT. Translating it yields CASSWGQAQQDTQYF.